The next 10 T cell receptor beta chains were all read from a single sample in a study of blood T cell repertoires in COVID-19. TCRdb's table, derived via immunoSEQ multiplex PCR, lists solely in-frame clones and lacks some. The sample consists of roughly 100,000 clones, roughly 80% of them appearing once. Input material: peripheral blood. Receptors were obtained from a man between 60 and 75 years old with acute or convalescent COVID-19.

V and J are TRBV2 and TRBJ1-3; weak D call: TRBD1 (5 bases). Germline V lookup: CDR1 SNHLY, CDR2 FYNNEI. V was pared by 6 bases and J by 4 bases, with 10 bases between. This CDR3 has 13 residues. The CDR3, as DNA: TGTGCCAGCAGCGCAGGGAGGGGAAACACCATATATTTT. Translation: CASSAGRGNTIYF. The variable domain in full, with the rest retrieved from reference TRBV2 and TRBJ1-3, is EPEVTQTPSHQVTQMGQEVILRCVPISNHLYFYWYRQILGQKVEFLVSFYNNEISEKSEIFDDQFSVERPDGSNFTLKIRSTKLEDSAMYFCASSAGRGNTIYFGEGSWLTVV.

This clone has only one observation. V usage is TRBV2 and J usage is TRBJ2-5, with D perhaps TRBD2 (5 bases). Germline loops: CDR1 SNHLY, CDR2 FYNNEI. The CDR3 consists of 12 residues. V gave up 8 bases and J gave up 2 bases, with 9 bases separating them. The CDR3 spells CASLREQETQYF. The CDR3 DNA follows: TGTGCCAGCCTCCGGGAACAAGAGACCCAGTACTTC. The whole variable domain, filled in from reference TRBV2 and TRBJ2-5, reads EPEVTQTPSHQVTQMGQEVILRCVPISNHLYFYWYRQILGQKVEFLVSFYNNEISEKSEIFDDQFSVERPDGSNFTLKIRSTKLEDSAMYFCASLREQETQYFGPGTRLLVL.

The V call is TRBV10-3, the J call TRBJ2-2; the match to TRBD1 covers 7 bases. CDR1 and CDR2 (germline): ENHRY, SYGVKD. With 8 bases clipped from V and 5 bases from J, the junction kept 11 bases outside the gene matches. This CDR3 contains 15 residues. Written as DNA, the CDR3 is TGTGCCATCCGCGGACAGGACCGAATTACCGGGGAGCTGTTTTTT. This gives the protein CAIRGQDRITGELFF.

The chain recombines TRBV30 with TRBJ2-3; D possibly corresponds to TRBD2 (5 bases). The V gene's germline CDR1 is GTSNPN and CDR2 SVGIG (reference sequence). Trimming removed 8 bases at V and 5 bases at J, with 17 bases between. This CDR3 is 13 amino acids long. The CDR3 loop is CAGCTGNGDTQYF. CDR3 bases: TGTGCCGGGTGTACCGGGAATGGAGATACGCAGTATTTT.

The CDR3 sequence is CASSWGGPAKNIQYF. The CDR3 DNA reads as TGTGCCAGCAGTTGGGGGGGTCCAGCCAAAAACATTCAGTACTTC. The V call is TRBV28, the J call TRBJ2-4, with 7 positions matching TRBD2. This CDR3 has 15 residues. The germline CDR1 and CDR2 sequences are MDHEN and SYDVKM. After removal of 4 bases from V and 0 bases from J, the junction contained 3 bases not matched to a gene.

J is TRBJ2-5 and V is TRBV7-2; TRBD2 matches 12 bases. After removal of 5 bases from V and 5 bases from J, the junction contained 15 bases not matched to a gene. Germline CDR1 SGHTA, CDR2 FQGNSA. The CDR3 covers 18 residues. The CDR3 sequence: CASSRFGLAGRLRETQYF. CDR3 nucleotides: TGTGCCAGCAGCCGCTTCGGACTAGCGGGGAGGTTGAGGGAGACCCAGTACTTC.

CDR3 coding DNA: TGTGCCAGCATTACCCCAGACAGGGGTCTATCCGAGCAGTACTTC. It yields the protein CASITPDRGLSEQYF. The chain carries TRBV28 and TRBJ2-7; 8 positions match TRBD1. V lost 7 bases, J lost 6 bases, and 14 bases stayed unmatched. Germline CDR1 MDHEN, CDR2 SYDVKM. CDR3 length equals 15 residues.

The genes are TRBV30 and TRBJ2-3; 9 bases line up with TRBD1. V gave up 4 bases and J gave up 2 bases; unmatched junction bases: 7. CDR3 size: 15 residues. The germline V gene encodes CDR1 GTSNPN and CDR2 SVGIG (reference sequence). CDR3 sequence reads: CAWMVGQGFTDTQYF. Here the CDR3 DNA reads TGTGCCTGGATGGTGGGACAGGGTTTCACAGATACGCAGTATTTT.

CDR3 sequence (DNA): TGTGCCAGCAGTTTATCTGTCGGGGTTTCGTACAATGAGCAGTTCTTC. Protein sequence: CASSLSVGVSYNEQFF. The rearrangement links TRBV27 to TRBJ2-1; maybe TRBD2 (5 bases). V lost 0 bases and J lost 4, with 13 bases in between. Germline V lookup: CDR1 MNHEY, CDR2 SMNVEV (reference sequence). The CDR3 is made up of 16 amino acids.

The rearrangement links TRBV7-3 to TRBJ2-3; TRBD1 matches at 7 bases. Trimming cost V 5 bases and J 3 bases; bases outside gene matches: 2. The CDR3 spans 13 residues. Germline CDR1 is SGHTA and CDR2 is FQGTGA. In nucleotides, the CDR3 is TGTGCCAGCAGCCGACAGGGAACAGATACGCAGTATTTT. This encodes CASSRQGTDTQYF.